This TCR beta chain was recorded in a study of CD8 T cells in Susac syndrome. V trimming: 0 bases; J trimming: 10 bases; junction bases outside the gene matches: 9. The CDR3 is 14 residues long. The germline gives CDR1 SGHRS, CDR2 YFSETQ. The T cells that were sequenced for TCR beta were CD8+ and CD4+ cells from blood. Healthy donors, matched for age and sex, constituted the control group. Negative magnetic isolation gave CD8+ and CD4+ cells; FACS enriched CD8+ TEMRA. An input of roughly 0.5 to 1 ug of RNA was subjected to reverse transcription using random hexamers. TCRdb processed the immunoSEQ multiplex PCR reads anew with MiXCR; each CDR3 protein has one entry. Counted here are more than 100,000 distinct CDR3 sequences, about 95% occurring once; the ten biggest clones make up over 0.1%.

V and J are TRBV5-1 and TRBJ2-5; 7 bases align to TRBD1. Material for sequencing was CD4+ T cells from PBMCs. The clonotype comes from a human donor in good health. This CDR3 reads CASSLEGAPRDQYF. For the CDR3, the DNA is TGCGCCAGCAGCTTGGAGGGGGCCCCCCGGGACCAGTACTTC.